The 9 T cell receptor beta chains below were found in one sample sequenced in a study of lymphopenia after photon versus proton radiotherapy. Profiled with immunoSEQ multiplex PCR; TCRdb holds only in-frame clones, not every one. The sample consists of tens of thousands of clones, 70% to 90% of them appearing once. Sample: peripheral blood, taken from a patient treated with photon-based radiotherapy. Source of these receptors: a man in his forties or fifties with gastric cancer.

The chain has TRBV25-1 and TRBJ2-5; 9 nucleotides match TRBD1. Germline lookup yields CDR1 MGHDK and CDR2 SYGVNS. The CDR3 runs 16 residues. The V segment lost 4 bases and the J segment 0 bases; nucleotides outside the gene matches: 6. The CDR3 loop reads CASSVGDRGYQETQYF. As DNA, the CDR3 is TGTGCCAGCAGTGTTGGAGACAGGGGGTACCAAGAGACCCAGTACTTC.

The chain has TRBV7-3 and TRBJ2-3; maybe TRBD2 (6 bases). The CDR3 loop spans 14 amino acids. Per germline, CDR1 SGHTA and CDR2 FQGTGA. V lost 3 bases to trimming and J lost 4 bases, with 11 bases between them. Here the CDR3 DNA reads TGTGCCAGCAGCTTGGGGACTCCGCCAGATACGCAGTATTTT. Translation gives CASSLGTPPDTQYF.

The chain combines TRBV9 with TRBJ1-1, with D perhaps matching TRBD1 (5 bases). The CDR3 covers 15 residues. V lost 4 bases to trimming and J lost 0 bases, with 13 bases between them. Germline CDR1 is SGDLS and CDR2 is YYNGEE. The DNA for the CDR3 is TGTGCCAGCAGCTACTCCGACAGTTTGAACACTGAAGCTTTCTTT. Encoded protein: CASSYSDSLNTEAFF.

The table lists this clone with a few counts. The chain is built from TRBV6-5 and TRBJ1-1; weak D call: TRBD1 (6 bases). Germline V gene lookup returns CDR1 MNHEY and CDR2 SVGAGI. The CDR3 spans 13 residues. Trimming pared 7 bases from V and 7 bases from J, leaving 16 bases between. This chain's CDR3 is CASTKQGGNEAFF. DNA of the CDR3: TGTGCCAGCACCAAACAAGGGGGTAATGAAGCTTTCTTT.

The genes are TRBV7-9 and TRBJ2-7, with 12 bases identical to TRBD2. The germline V gene encodes CDR1 SEHNR and CDR2 FQNEAQ (reference sequence). The length of the CDR3 is 16 residues. V lost 2 bases, J lost 4 bases, and 6 bases stayed unmatched. CDR3 nucleotide sequence: TGTGCCAGCAGCTTAAGTTCTCTAGCGGGAGGGTACGAGCAGTACTTC. This encodes CASSLSSLAGGYEQYF. Complete variable domain (other parts from reference TRBV7-9 and TRBJ2-7): DTGVSQNPRHKITKRGQNVTFRCDPISEHNRLYWYRQTLGQGPEFLTYFQNEAQLEKSRLLSDRFSAERPKGSFSTLEIQRTEQGDSAMYLCASSLSSLAGGYEQYFGPGTRLTVT.

The chain couples TRBV2 to TRBJ2-5, with 7 bases fitting TRBD1. Germline trimming cut 6 bases from V and 4 bases from J; bases unmatched to any gene: 2. CDR1 is SNHLY, CDR2 FYNNEI, per germline. The CDR3 is made up of 12 amino acids. The CDR3: CASRTGTETQYF. The DNA of the CDR3 is TGTGCCAGCAGGACAGGGACAGAGACCCAGTACTTC.

The chain joins TRBV7-9 to TRBJ1-1; 9 bases agree with TRBD1. CDR3 length: 13 amino acids. CDR1 is SEHNR and CDR2 is FQNEAQ in the germline V gene (reference sequence). Trimming took 2 bases from V and 8 from J; bases not matched to a gene: 3. This chain's CDR3 is CASSLQDRGEAFF. Here the CDR3 DNA reads TGTGCCAGCAGCTTACAGGACAGGGGCGAAGCTTTCTTT.

This rearrangement joins TRBV5-4 to TRBJ2-7; 10 bases agree with TRBD2. The CDR3 has 20 residues. J gave up 0 bases and V 2 bases, and 17 bases lay outside the gene matches. Per the germline V gene, CDR1 is SGHNT and CDR2 is YYREEE (reference sequence). CDR3 loop: CASSLIKGERAGGSSYEQYF. As DNA, the CDR3 is TGTGCCAGCAGCTTAATTAAGGGAGAGAGAGCGGGAGGGAGCTCCTACGAGCAGTACTTC.

The chain is built from TRBV5-4 and TRBJ2-2, with TRBD2 matching 12 bases. The germline V gene encodes CDR1 SGHNT and CDR2 YYREEE (reference sequence). V trimming: 4 bases; J trimming: 5 bases; junction bases outside the gene matches: 6. There are 16 residues in the CDR3. CDR3 sequence: CASSPASGRATGELFF. CDR3 in DNA: TGTGCCAGCAGCCCAGCTAGCGGGAGGGCGACCGGGGAGCTGTTTTTT. Full variable domain (rest looked up from reference TRBV5-4 and TRBJ2-2): ETGVTQSPTHLIKTRGQQVTLRCSSQSGHNTVSWYQQALGQGPQFIFQYYREEENGRGNFPPRFSGLQFPNYSSELNVNALELDDSALYLCASSPASGRATGELFFGEGSRLTVL.